The T cell receptor (beta chain) described here comes from a study of blood T cell repertoires in COVID-19. On the study more broadly: There were acute and convalescent COVID-19 samples, and they came from the United States, Italy and Spain. Sources were T cells, B-cell-depleted T cells, or PBMCs; the material itself was cDNA or gDNA.

This clone was found a few times. Assay used: immunoSEQ multiplex PCR; TCRdb lists only in-frame clones, some missing. The table includes some 170,000 clones, roughly 80% detected once. The CDR3 extends over 15 amino acids. Per germline, CDR1 MNHEY and CDR2 SVGAGI. With V trimmed by 6 bases and J by 2 bases, 6 bases remained unmatched. The receptor comes from a woman aged 40 to 50 with COVID-19, enrolled during active disease. This chain joins TRBV6-5 and TRBJ1-5, with 8 bases lining up with TRBD1. The sample taken for sequencing was peripheral blood. The CDR3 region has the DNA TGTGCCAGCAGAGATAACAGGGGGGGCAATCAGCCCCAGCATTTT. Its protein is CASRDNRGGNQPQHF.